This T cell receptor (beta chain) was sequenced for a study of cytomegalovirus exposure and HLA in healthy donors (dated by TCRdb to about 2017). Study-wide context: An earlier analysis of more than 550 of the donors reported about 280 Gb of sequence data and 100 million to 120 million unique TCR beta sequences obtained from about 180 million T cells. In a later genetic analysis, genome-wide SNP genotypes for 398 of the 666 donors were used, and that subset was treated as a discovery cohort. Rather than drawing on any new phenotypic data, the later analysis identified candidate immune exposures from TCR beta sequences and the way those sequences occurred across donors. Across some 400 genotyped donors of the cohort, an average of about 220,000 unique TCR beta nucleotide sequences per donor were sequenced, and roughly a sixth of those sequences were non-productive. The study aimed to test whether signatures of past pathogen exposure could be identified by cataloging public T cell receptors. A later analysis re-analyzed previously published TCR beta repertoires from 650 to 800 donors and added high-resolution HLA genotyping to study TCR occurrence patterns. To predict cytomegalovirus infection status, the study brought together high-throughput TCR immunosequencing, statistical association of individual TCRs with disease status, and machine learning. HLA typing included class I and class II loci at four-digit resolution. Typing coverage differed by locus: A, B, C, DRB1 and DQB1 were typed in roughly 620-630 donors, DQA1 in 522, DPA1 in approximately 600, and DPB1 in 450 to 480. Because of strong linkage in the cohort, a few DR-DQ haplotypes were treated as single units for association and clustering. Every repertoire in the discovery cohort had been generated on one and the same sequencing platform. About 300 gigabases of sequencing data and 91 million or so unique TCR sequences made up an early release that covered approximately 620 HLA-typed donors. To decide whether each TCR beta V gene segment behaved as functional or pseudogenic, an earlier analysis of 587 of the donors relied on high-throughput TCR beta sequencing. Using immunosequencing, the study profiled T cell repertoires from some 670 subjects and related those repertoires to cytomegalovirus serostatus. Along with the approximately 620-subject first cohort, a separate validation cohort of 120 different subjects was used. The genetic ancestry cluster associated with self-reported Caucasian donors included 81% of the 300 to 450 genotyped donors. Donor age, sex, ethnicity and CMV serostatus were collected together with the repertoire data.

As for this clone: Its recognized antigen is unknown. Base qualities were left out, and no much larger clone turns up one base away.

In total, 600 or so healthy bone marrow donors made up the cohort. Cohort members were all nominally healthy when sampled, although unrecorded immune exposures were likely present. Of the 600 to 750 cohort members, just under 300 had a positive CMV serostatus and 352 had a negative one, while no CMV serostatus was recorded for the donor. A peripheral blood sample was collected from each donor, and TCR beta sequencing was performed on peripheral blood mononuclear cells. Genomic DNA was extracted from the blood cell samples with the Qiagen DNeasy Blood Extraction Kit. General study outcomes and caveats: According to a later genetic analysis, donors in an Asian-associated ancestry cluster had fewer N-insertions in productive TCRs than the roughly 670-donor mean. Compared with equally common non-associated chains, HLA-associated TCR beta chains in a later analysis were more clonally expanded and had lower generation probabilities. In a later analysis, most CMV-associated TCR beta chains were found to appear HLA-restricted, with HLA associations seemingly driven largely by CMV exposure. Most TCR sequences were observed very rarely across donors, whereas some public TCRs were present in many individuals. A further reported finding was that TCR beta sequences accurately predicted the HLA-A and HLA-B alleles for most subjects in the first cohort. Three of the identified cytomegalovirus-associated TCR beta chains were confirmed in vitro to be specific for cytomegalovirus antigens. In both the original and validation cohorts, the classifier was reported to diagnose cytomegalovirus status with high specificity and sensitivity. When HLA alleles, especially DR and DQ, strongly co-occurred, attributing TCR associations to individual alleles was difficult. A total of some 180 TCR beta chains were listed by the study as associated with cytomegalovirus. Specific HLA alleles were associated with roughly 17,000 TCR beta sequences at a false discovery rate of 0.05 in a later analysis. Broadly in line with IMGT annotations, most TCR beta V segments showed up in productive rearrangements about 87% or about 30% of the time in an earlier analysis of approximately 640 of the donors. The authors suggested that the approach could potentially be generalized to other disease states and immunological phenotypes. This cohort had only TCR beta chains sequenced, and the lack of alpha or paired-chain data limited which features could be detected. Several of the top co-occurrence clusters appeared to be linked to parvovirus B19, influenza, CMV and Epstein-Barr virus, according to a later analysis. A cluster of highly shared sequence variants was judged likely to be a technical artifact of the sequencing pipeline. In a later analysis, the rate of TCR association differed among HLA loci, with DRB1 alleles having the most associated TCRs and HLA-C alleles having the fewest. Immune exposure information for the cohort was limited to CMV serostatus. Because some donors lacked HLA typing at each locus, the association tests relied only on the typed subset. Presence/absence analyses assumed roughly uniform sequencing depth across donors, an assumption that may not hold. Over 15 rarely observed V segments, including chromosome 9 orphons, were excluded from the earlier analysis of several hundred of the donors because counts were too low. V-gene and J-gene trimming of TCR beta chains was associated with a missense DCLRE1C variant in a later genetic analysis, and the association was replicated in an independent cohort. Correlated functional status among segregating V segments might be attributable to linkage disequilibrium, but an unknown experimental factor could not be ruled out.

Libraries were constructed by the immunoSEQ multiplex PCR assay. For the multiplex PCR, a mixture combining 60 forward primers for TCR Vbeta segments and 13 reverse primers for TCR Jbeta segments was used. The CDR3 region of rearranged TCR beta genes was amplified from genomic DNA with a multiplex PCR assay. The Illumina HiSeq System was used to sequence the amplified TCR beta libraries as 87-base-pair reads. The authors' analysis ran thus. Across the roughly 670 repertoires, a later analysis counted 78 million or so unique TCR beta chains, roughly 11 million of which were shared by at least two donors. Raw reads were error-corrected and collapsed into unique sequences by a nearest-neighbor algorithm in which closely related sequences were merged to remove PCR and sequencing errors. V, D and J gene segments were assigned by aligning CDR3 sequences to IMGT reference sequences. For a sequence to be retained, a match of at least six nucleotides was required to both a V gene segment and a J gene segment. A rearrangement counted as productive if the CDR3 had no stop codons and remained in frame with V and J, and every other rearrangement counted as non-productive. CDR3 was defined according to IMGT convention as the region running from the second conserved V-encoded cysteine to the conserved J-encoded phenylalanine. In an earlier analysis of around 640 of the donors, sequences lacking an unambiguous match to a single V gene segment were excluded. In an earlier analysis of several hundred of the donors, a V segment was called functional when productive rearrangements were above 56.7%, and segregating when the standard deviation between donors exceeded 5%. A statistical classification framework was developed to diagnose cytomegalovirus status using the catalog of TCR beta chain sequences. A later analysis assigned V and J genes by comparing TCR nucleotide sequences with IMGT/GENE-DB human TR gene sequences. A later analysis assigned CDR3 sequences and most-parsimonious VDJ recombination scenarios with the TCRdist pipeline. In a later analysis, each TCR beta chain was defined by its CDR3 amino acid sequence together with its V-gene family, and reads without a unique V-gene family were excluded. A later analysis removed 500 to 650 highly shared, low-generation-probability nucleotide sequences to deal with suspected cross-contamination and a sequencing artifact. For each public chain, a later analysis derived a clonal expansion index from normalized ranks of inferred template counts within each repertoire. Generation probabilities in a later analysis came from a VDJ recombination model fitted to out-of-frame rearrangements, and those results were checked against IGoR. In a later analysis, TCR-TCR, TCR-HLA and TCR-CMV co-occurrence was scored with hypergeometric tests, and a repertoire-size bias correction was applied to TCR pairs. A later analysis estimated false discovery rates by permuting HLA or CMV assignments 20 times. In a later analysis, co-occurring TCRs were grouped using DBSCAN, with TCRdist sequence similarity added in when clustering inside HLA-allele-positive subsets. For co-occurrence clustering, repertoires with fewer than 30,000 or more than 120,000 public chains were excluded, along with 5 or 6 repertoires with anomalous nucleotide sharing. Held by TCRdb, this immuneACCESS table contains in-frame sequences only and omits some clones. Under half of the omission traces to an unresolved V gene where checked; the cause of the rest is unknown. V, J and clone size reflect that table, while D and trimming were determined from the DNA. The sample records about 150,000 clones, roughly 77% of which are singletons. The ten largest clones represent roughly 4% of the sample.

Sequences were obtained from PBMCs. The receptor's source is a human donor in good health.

The DNA sequence is given as TGTGCCAGCAGCTTGACGGTGAACACTGAAGCTTTCTTT. Translated, it reads CASSLTVNTEAFF. The rearrangement joined TRBV5-4 to TRBJ1-1; the D gene cannot be resolved reliably. CDR1 and CDR2 (SGHNT, YYREEE) derive from the germline V gene (reference sequence). Including cysteine and phenylalanine, the CDR3 has 13 amino acids. The CDR3 DNA has 39 bases and is translated from base 1. The trim is 1 base for V and 0 bases for J, with a gap of 4 bases between the germline ends.